The T cell receptor beta chain described here comes from a study of CD8+CD57+ T cells in acquired aplastic anemia. Study-wide context: Sorting CD4+ and CD8+ cells gave DNA averaging 3.2 ug.

This clonotype was seen only a few times. This CDR3 comprises 17 residues. The germline V gene encodes CDR1 SQVTM and CDR2 ANQGSEA. Trimming removed 4 bases from V and 9 bases from J; junction bases left unmatched: 23. Individuals selected for sequencing had exhibited CD8+CD57+ cell expansion on flow cytometry. The TCR beta profiling, which covered VDJ combination and CDR3 sequence, was carried out using genomic DNA as the template. Each CDR3 protein gets one entry after TCRdb re-called the reads with MiXCR. This table has about 180,000 distinct CDR3 sequences, 55% to 65% appearing once. The chain carries TRBV29-1 and TRBJ1-2; 7 bases fit TRBD1. The clonotype was recovered from a human donor with aplastic anemia. Sequences were obtained from sorted CD4+, CD8+, or CD8+CD57+ T cells (not recorded which) from PBMCs. CDR3 loop: CSVVSRQGSSRLGSYTF. In DNA, the CDR3 is TGCAGCGTTGTATCCAGACAGGGTTCGTCGCGGTTGGGGAGCTACACCTTC.